This T cell receptor (beta chain) was sequenced during a study of T cell responses to AZD1222 COVID-19 vaccine. Study-level information: Both about-4-week and about-12-week second-dose recipients were combined. Broader study findings: Seropositive status at baseline applied to only 6 or 7 AZD1222 recipients. Spike-specific TCR breadth and depth rose after two AZD1222 doses. Spike regions recognized by vaccine-associated CD4 TCRs spanned the protein, led by 160-218 and 743-854.

Sequencing was performed with immunoSEQ multiplex PCR; in TCRdb, only in-frame clones are kept and a portion is missing. This sample has 90,000 to 120,000 clones, with around 90% found just once. This clone occurred a few times. The target antigen is unknown. From germline, CDR1 is SQVTM and CDR2 ANQGSEA. The CDR3 has 14 amino acids. With 7 bases clipped from V and 4 bases from J, the junction kept 4 bases outside the gene matches. The chain is built from TRBV29-1 and TRBJ2-3; TRBD2 agrees at 14 bases. The sequence was obtained from an adult in good health. Material: peripheral blood, obtained on day 0 of AZD1222 vaccination. CDR3 DNA: TGCAGCGCCGGGACTAGCGGGAGTTCAGATACGCAGTATTTT. This sequence encodes CSAGTSGSSDTQYF.